Listed below are T cell receptor beta chains from one sample, sequenced in a study of CD8 T cells in ankylosing spondylitis. TCRdb independently ran MiXCR on the 5' RACE reads; one entry per CDR3 protein. The table includes approximately 300,000 distinct CDR3 sequences, 20% detected once. The sample consisted of blood, either unsorted or a sorted T cell fraction (not recorded which). The receptors were gathered from a male donor with ankylosing spondylitis or in good health (not recorded which). Both conserved end residues are part of each CDR3. D genes are given only for firm matches. Size is stated for part of the rows, as once, few or many counts, or as a class when the clone is expanded.

clone size,J gene,D gene,V gene,CDR3 protein,CDR3 DNA
few,TRBJ2-5,NA,TRBV5-5,CASSLVALQETQYF,TGTGCCAGCAGCTTGGTCGCTCTTCAAGAGACCCAGTACTTC
NA,TRBJ2-5,NA,TRBV30,CAWSSGETQYF,TGTGCCTGGAGTTCAGGGGAGACCCAGTACTTC
once,TRBJ1-6,NA,TRBV3-1,CASCPATGVKSPLHF,TGTGCCAGCTGCCCCGCGACAGGAGTGAAGTCACCCCTCCACTTT
NA,TRBJ1-1,NA,TRBV9,CASSVAVGGRGPEAFF,TGTGCCAGCAGCGTAGCAGTTGGTGGTCGGGGGCCTGAAGCTTTCTTT
few,TRBJ1-2,TRBD1,TRBV5-1,CASSSGQTNYGYTF,TGCGCCAGCAGCTCGGGACAGACAAACTATGGCTACACCTTC
NA,TRBJ1-1,NA,TRBV30,CAWSSRQGRGTEAFF,TGTGCCTGGAGTAGCCGACAAGGGAGGGGCACCGAAGCTTTCTTT
few,TRBJ1-2,NA,TRBV29-1,CSLDVGGPLGGYTF,TGCAGCCTTGACGTGGGGGGACCCCTCGGTGGCTACACCTTC
few,TRBJ2-1,TRBD2,TRBV7-2,CASSWGGSYNEQFF,TGTGCCAGCAGCTGGGGGGGCTCCTACAATGAGCAGTTCTTC
many,TRBJ2-2,NA,TRBV12-3/TRBV12-4,CASSYQGFTGELFF,TGTGCCAGCAGTTACCAGGGGTTCACCGGGGAGCTGTTTTTT
few,TRBJ2-6,TRBD1,TRBV12-3/TRBV12-4,CASSMGQAHSGANVLTF,TGTGCCAGCAGCATGGGACAGGCTCACTCTGGGGCCAACGTCCTGACTTTC
few,TRBJ2-5,NA,TRBV11-2,CASSLDLWIAQETQYF,TGTGCCAGCAGCTTAGATCTCTGGATAGCACAAGAGACCCAGTACTTC
NA,TRBJ2-2,NA,TRBV28,CASSFSRLWGTGELFF,TGTGCCAGCAGTTTTAGTCGTTTGTGGGGCACCGGGGAGCTGTTTTTT
NA,TRBJ2-5,NA,TRBV3-1,CASSQDWAQETQYF,TGTGCCAGCAGCCAAGATTGGGCCCAAGAGACCCAGTACTTC
few,TRBJ2-5,TRBD2,TRBV12-3/TRBV12-4,CASSPGTSRQETQYF,TGTGCCAGCAGTCCAGGGACTAGCAGACAAGAGACCCAGTACTTC
many,TRBJ2-3,NA,TRBV6-1,CASSGEVMGPSTDTQYF,TGTGCCAGCAGTGGGGAGGTGATGGGACCCAGCACAGATACGCAGTATTTT
many,TRBJ2-3,TRBD2,TRBV20-1,CSATVLAGGGDTQYF,TGCAGTGCTACCGTACTAGCGGGAGGAGGAGATACGCAGTATTTT
many,TRBJ2-2,NA,TRBV28,CASSLRWAGELFF,TGTGCCAGCAGTTTGAGGTGGGCCGGGGAGCTGTTTTTT
NA,TRBJ2-5,TRBD2,TRBV25-1,CASSGGSKETQYF,TGTGCCAGCAGCGGCGGGAGTAAAGAGACCCAGTACTTC
few,TRBJ1-2,NA,TRBV20-1,CSARQENYGYTF,TGCAGTGCTAGACAGGAGAACTATGGCTACACCTTC
many,TRBJ1-5,NA,TRBV27,CASSRLDSNQPQHF,TGTGCCAGCAGTCGACTGGATAGCAATCAGCCCCAGCATTTT
NA,TRBJ1-2,NA,TRBV24-1,CATSGQSDCGYTF,TGTGCCACCTCTGGACAGTCTGACTGTGGCTACACCTTC
NA,TRBJ2-2,TRBD2,TRBV5-1,CASSSGLAGALRFGELFF,TGCGCCAGCAGCTCGGGACTAGCGGGGGCCCTAAGGTTCGGGGAGCTGTTTTTT
NA,TRBJ2-3,TRBD2,TRBV5-4,CASSPRGGSDTQYF,TGTGCCAGCAGCCCCCGGGGGGGGTCAGATACGCAGTATTTT